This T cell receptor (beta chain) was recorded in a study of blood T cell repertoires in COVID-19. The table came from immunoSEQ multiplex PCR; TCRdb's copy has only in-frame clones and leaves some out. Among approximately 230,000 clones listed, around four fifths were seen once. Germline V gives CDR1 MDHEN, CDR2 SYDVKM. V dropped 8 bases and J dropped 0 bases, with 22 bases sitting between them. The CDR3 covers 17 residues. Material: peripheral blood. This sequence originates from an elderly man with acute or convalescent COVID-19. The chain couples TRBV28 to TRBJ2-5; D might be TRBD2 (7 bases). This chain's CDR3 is CASASVRGGLYQETQYF. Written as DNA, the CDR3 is TGTGCCAGCGCATCGGTCCGCGGGGGCCTGTACCAAGAGACCCAGTACTTC. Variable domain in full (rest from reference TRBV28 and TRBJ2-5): DVKVTQSSRYLVKRTGEKVFLECVQDMDHENMFWYRQDPGLGLRLIYFSYDVKMKEKGDIPEGYSVSREKKERFSLILESASTNQTSMYLCASASVRGGLYQETQYFGPGTRLLVL.